One sample yielded the 14 T cell receptor beta chains listed below, sequenced in a study of control samples from healthy donors and cancer patients. The protocol was immunoSEQ multiplex PCR, while the TCRdb copy is restricted to in-frame clones and leaves out a portion. The table includes about 160,000 clones, 80% to 90% detected once. Sequencing was performed on blood. All receptors come from a man between 25 and 39 years old in good health.

V usage is TRBV5-4 and J usage is TRBJ1-2; TRBD1 might be the D (5 bases). This CDR3 is 16 amino acids long. Germline V lookup: CDR1 SGHNT, CDR2 YYREEE (reference sequence). Trimming shortened V by 1 base and J by 4 bases, and 17 bases separated the two germline ends. The CDR3 reads CASSLKGTWAGYGYTF. In nucleotides, the CDR3 is TGTGCCAGCAGCTTGAAAGGGACCTGGGCCGGCTATGGCTACACCTTC.

The chain employs TRBV5-6 and TRBJ2-5, with D unresolved. The ends were cut back, 1 base at V and 4 bases at J, with 8 bases in the middle. Germline assignment: CDR1 SGHDT and CDR2 YYEEEE. The CDR3 has 13 residues. CDR3 in amino acids: CASSLRFLETQYF. The CDR3 coding sequence is TGTGCCAGCAGCTTGAGATTCTTAGAGACCCAGTACTTC.

CDR3 coding DNA: TGCGCCAGCAGCCTACTTGCGGGCCCTATGGGAGGCTACACCTTC. Its translation is CASSLLAGPMGGYTF. This sequence joins TRBV5-1 and TRBJ1-2, with D hard to call. The V gene lost 4 bases and the J gene lost 8 bases, with 21 bases spanning the gap. CDR1 and CDR2 (germline): SGHRS, YFSETQ. CDR3 length: 15 residues.

V gene TRBV7-8 combines with J gene TRBJ2-1; 11 bases agree with TRBD2. CDR3 size: 15 residues. V trimming: 4 bases; J trimming: 10 bases; junction bases outside the gene matches: 9. The germline gives CDR1 SGHVS, CDR2 FQNEAQ. The CDR3 DNA sequence: TGTGCCAGCAGCTCCCGCCGACTAGCGGGGTACGAGCAGTTCTTC. This codes for CASSSRRLAGYEQFF.

This clone was detected only a few times. The chain combines TRBV14 with TRBJ2-7; D is ambiguous. Trimming removed 4 bases at V and 5 bases at J, with 24 bases between. CDR1 and CDR2 (germline): SGHDN, FVKESK. This CDR3 spans 17 amino acids. CDR3 protein: CASSLTYSGLGPHEQYF. DNA of the CDR3: TGTGCCAGCAGCCTAACTTACTCGGGCCTAGGGCCTCACGAGCAGTACTTC. The variable domain in full, completed from reference TRBV14 and TRBJ2-7, reads EAGVTQFPSHSVIEKGQTVTLRCDPISGHDNLYWYRRVMGKEIKFLLHFVKESKQDESGMPNNRFLAERTGGTYSTLKVQPAELEDSGVYFCASSLTYSGLGPHEQYFGPGTRLTVT.

For this clone: Other DNA variants within this sample encode the same CDR3. The chain recombines TRBV11-2 with TRBJ2-7; 10 bases line up with TRBD1. The length of the CDR3 is 14 residues. V trimming: 6 bases; J trimming: 7 bases; junction bases outside the gene matches: 9. Per germline, CDR1 SGHAT and CDR2 FQNNGV. CDR3 nucleotide sequence: TGTGCCAGCAGTTGGGGGGACAGGGGTTATGAGCAGTACTTC. Translated, it gives CASSWGDRGYEQYF.

The CDR3 is CASTPLGNEQFF. For the CDR3, the DNA is TGTGCCAGCACCCCTTTAGGCAATGAGCAGTTCTTC. The chain recombines TRBV12-3 or TRBV12-4 with TRBJ2-1, with D unclear. The CDR3 is made up of 12 amino acids. Trimming removed 7 bases at V and 6 bases at J, with 10 bases between.

The V gene is TRBV3-1 (or the pseudogene TRBV3-2), the J gene TRBJ2-1, with 14 positions matching TRBD2. This CDR3 is 16 amino acids long. V dropped 2 bases and J dropped 15; count of bases not matched to a gene: 12. CDR1 and CDR2 from the germline V gene are LGHDT and YNNKEL (reference sequence). The DNA of the CDR3 is TGTGCCAGCAGCCAAAAAGGGACTAGCGGGGGTGGGAATCGGTTCTTC. It codes for CASSQKGTSGGGNRFF.

The chain recombines TRBV4-1 with TRBJ1-5; no reliable D call. Germline V CDR1 and CDR2: MGHRA, YSYEKL. The CDR3 is made up of 17 amino acids. V dropped 0 bases and J dropped 3 bases, with 15 bases sitting between them. The CDR3, as DNA: TGCGCCAGCAGCCAAGACTCGGGTGGATTGTACAATCAGCCCCAGCATTTT. This translates into CASSQDSGGLYNQPQHF.

V is TRBV21-1 and J is TRBJ1-2. TRBV21-1 is listed as a pseudogene. This CDR3 comprises 15 residues. The CDR3 DNA is TGTGCCAGCGGACGTACGACTCAGGGAGGCTATGGCTACACCTTC. It encodes CASGRTTQGGYGYTF.

The chain links TRBV11-2 to TRBJ1-5; D remains ambiguous. This CDR3 has 13 amino acids. CDR1 and CDR2 from the germline V gene are SGHAT and FQNNGV. V lost 4 bases, J lost 0 bases, and 4 bases lay in between. CDR3: CASSWSSNQPQHF. In nucleotides, the CDR3 is TGTGCCAGCAGCTGGTCTAGCAATCAGCCCCAGCATTTT.

This chain connects TRBV10-2 to TRBJ2-1; no clear D. Germline V gives CDR1 WSHSY, CDR2 SAAADI. The ends were cut back, 8 bases at V and 3 bases at J, with 2 bases in the middle. The length of the CDR3 is 10 residues. CDR3 region: CASYYNEQFF. The CDR3 bases are TGCGCCAGCTACTACAATGAGCAGTTCTTC.

This clone was observed a single time. V is TRBV9 and J is TRBJ2-3; D gene ambiguous. Germline V gene data show CDR1 as SGDLS and CDR2 as YYNGEE. There are 14 residues in the CDR3. The germline V and J ends were trimmed by 4 bases and 5 bases, with 14 bases remaining between them. The CDR3 spells CASSPRPVRDTQYF. The CDR3 DNA reads TGTGCCAGCAGCCCGCGACCCGTTAGAGATACGCAGTATTTT.

This chain connects TRBV19 to TRBJ2-5; perhaps D is TRBD1 or TRBD2 (5 bases each). The CDR3 is 16 residues long. Germline V lookup: CDR1 LNHDA, CDR2 SQIVND (reference sequence). V lost 6 bases, J lost 0 bases, and 17 bases lay in between. The CDR3 loop reads CASSPSSLGDQETQYF. In DNA form, the CDR3 reads TGTGCCAGTAGCCCCAGCTCCCTGGGGGACCAAGAGACCCAGTACTTC.